This T cell receptor beta chain emerged from a study of control samples from healthy donors and cancer patients. TCRdb keeps only in-frame clones here, not all; method: immunoSEQ multiplex PCR. The data show some 150,000 clones, 91% seen once. The CDR3 covers 13 residues. Trimming took 7 bases from V and 8 from J, leaving 17 bases between them. Germline CDR1 and CDR2: SQVTM and ANQGSEA. The sequencing sample was made of blood. The receptor's source is a young man in good health. The V call is TRBV29-1, the J call TRBJ1-4; no definite D call. This CDR3 is CSARLHGGEKLFF. For the CDR3, the DNA is TGCAGCGCTAGACTCCACGGAGGGGAAAAACTGTTTTTT.